A single sample is the source of the 3 T cell receptor beta chains below, sequenced in a study of immune reconstitution after stem cell transplant in scleroderma. TCRdb passed the RT-PCR reads through MiXCR, listing each CDR3 protein once. Of 1,500 to 2,000 distinct CDR3 sequences detected, 3.6% appear once; the ten largest clones hold roughly 14%. This sample was obtained before or after autologous hematopoietic stem cell transplantation (not recorded which). These TCRs come from a male donor with systemic sclerosis.

This clonotype is medium-sized (0.01 to 0.1%). The genes are TRBV25-1 and TRBJ2-7, with D hard to call. Germline assignment: CDR1 MGHDK and CDR2 SYGVNS. The CDR3 runs to 16 residues. V dropped 2 bases and J dropped 2 bases, with 16 bases sitting between them. The CDR3 here is CASSETLTSPTYEQYF. The CDR3 bases are TGTGCCAGCAGTGAAACCCTCACGTCACCCACCTACGAGCAGTACTTC.

By sample share, this clonotype is medium-sized (0.01 to 0.1%). J is TRBJ1-5 and V is TRBV5-1; D remains unclear. The V end was cut by 1 base, the J end by 1 base, with 3 bases between. CDR1 is SGHRS and CDR2 is YFSETQ in the germline V gene. CDR3 size: 13 residues. The CDR3 nucleotides read TGCGCCAGCAGCTTGTCGAGCAATCAGCCCCAGCATTTT. Translated: CASSLSSNQPQHF.

In this sample, this clonotype is large (0.1 to 1%). V and J are TRBV5-1 and TRBJ1-5; the match to TRBD1 covers 8 bases. The ends lost 0 bases at V and 8 bases at J; junction bases unmatched: 7. Germline V gene lookup returns CDR1 SGHRS and CDR2 YFSETQ. The CDR3 covers 15 residues. CDR3 loop: CASSLGGTGREPQHF. CDR3 DNA: TGCGCCAGCAGCTTGGGAGGGACAGGCCGGGAGCCCCAGCATTTT.